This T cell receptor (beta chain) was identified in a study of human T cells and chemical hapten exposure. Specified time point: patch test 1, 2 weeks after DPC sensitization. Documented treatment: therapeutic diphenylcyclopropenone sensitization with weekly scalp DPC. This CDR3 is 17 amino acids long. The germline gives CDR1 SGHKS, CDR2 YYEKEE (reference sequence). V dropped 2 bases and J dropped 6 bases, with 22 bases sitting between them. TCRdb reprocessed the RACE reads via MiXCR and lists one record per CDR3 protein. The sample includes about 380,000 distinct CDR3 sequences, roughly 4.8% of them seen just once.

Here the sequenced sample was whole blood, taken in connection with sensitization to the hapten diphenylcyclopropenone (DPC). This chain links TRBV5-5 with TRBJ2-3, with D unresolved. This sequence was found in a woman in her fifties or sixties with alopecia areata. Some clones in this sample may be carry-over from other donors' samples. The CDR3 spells CASSFRPSYRVADTQYF. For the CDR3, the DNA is TGTGCCAGCAGCTTTAGGCCCTCGTACCGGGTTGCGGATACGCAGTATTTT.